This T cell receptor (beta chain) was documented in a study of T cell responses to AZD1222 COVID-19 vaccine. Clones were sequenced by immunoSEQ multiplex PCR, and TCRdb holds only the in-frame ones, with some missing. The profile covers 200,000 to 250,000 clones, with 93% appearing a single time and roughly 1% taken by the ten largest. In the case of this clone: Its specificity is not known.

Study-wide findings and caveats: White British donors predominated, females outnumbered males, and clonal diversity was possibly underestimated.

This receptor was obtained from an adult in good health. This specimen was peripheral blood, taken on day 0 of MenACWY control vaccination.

This CDR3 reads CASSSLQRGEETQYF. The DNA of the CDR3 is TGTGCCAGCAGCTCCCTCCAGCGGGGGGAAGAGACCCAGTACTTC. The gene calls are TRBV13 and TRBJ2-5, with 9 positions matching TRBD2. The CDR3 has 15 amino acids. V lost 4 bases and J lost 3; bases outside the gene matches: 6. Germline V CDR1 and CDR2: PRHDT, FYEKMQ (reference sequence).